The 14 T cell receptor beta chains presented below share a single source sample, sequenced in a study of blood T cell repertoires in COVID-19. Produced via immunoSEQ multiplex PCR; TCRdb's table is partial and in-frame only. The sample shows 120,000 or so clones, approximately 82% of them seen only once. The material sequenced was peripheral blood. Receptor source: a man of 80 years or more with active or convalescent COVID-19.

The genes are TRBV19 and TRBJ1-1; D might be TRBD1 (6 bases). CDR1 and CDR2 (germline): LNHDA, SQIVND (reference sequence). This CDR3 is 12 amino acids long. Trimming removed 7 bases at V and 11 bases at J, with 17 bases between. The CDR3 nucleotides read TGTGCCAGTAAGGAGGCCAGGGGTGGGGCTTTCTTT. It encodes CASKEARGGAFF.

This clone showed up just a few times. This chain joins TRBV30 and TRBJ1-2, with D tentatively TRBD1 (6 bases). Germline assignment: CDR1 GTSNPN and CDR2 SVGIG (reference sequence). The CDR3 covers 14 residues. Trimming removed 8 bases from V and 4 bases from J, with 20 bases in between. The CDR3 sequence is CAPSRTVAPYGYTF. CDR3 bases: TGTGCCCCGTCTCGGACAGTTGCCCCCTATGGCTACACCTTC.

The chain recombines TRBV9 with TRBJ2-2; D perhaps matches TRBD1 (6 bases). V gave up 0 bases and J gave up 7 bases, with 7 bases separating them. This CDR3 is 13 amino acids long. The germline gives CDR1 SGDLS, CDR2 YYNGEE. CDR3 residues: CASSVEGVGELFF. In nucleotides, the CDR3 is TGTGCCAGCAGCGTAGAGGGGGTCGGGGAGCTGTTTTTT.

CDR3 loop: CASSSTVSYGYTF. CDR3 sequence (DNA): TGTGCCAGCAGTTCGACAGTATCCTATGGCTACACCTTC. The V and J genes are TRBV27 and TRBJ1-2, with TRBD1 as a possible D gene (5 bases). V was shortened by 4 bases and J by 4 bases, with 10 bases between the two germline ends. This CDR3 spans 13 amino acids. CDR1 and CDR2 from the germline V gene are MNHEY and SMNVEV (reference sequence).

This chain joins TRBV7-3 and TRBJ2-1, with 10 bases fitting TRBD2. The V gene end was trimmed by 0 bases and the J gene end by 4 bases; junction bases not matched to a gene: 6. The CDR3 has 17 residues. The germline V gene encodes CDR1 SGHTA and CDR2 FQGTGA. The CDR3 here is CASSLTSAGGTYNEQFF. In DNA, the CDR3 is TGTGCCAGCAGCTTAACGTCAGCGGGGGGGACTTACAATGAGCAGTTCTTC.

The table lists this clone with a count of one. This chain connects TRBV6-2 or TRBV6-3 to TRBJ1-5; possible D gene TRBD1, 5 bases. The V gene's germline CDR1 is MNHEY and CDR2 SVGEGT. Trimming left V 4 bases short and J 0 bases short, with 10 bases between. The CDR3 loop spans 15 amino acids. In DNA, the CDR3 is TGTGCCAGCAGTTTCCAGGGAACTAGCAATCAGCCCCAGCATTTT. This gives the protein CASSFQGTSNQPQHF.

This clone was picked up one time. The CDR3 bases are TGTGCCACCAAACTGGACAACAATGAGCAGTTCTTC. Protein sequence: CATKLDNNEQFF. V is TRBV15 and J is TRBJ2-1, with D perhaps TRBD1 (5 bases). This CDR3 is built from 12 residues. Per germline, CDR1 LNHNV and CDR2 YYDKDF (reference sequence). Trimming shortened V by 7 bases and J by 5 bases, and 9 bases separated the two germline ends.

This clone was seen just once. The rearrangement uses TRBV3-1 (or the pseudogene TRBV3-2) and TRBJ2-2; 9 bases align to TRBD2. This CDR3 region has 14 residues. Per germline, CDR1 LGHDT and CDR2 YNNKEL (reference sequence). V lost 3 bases to trimming and J lost 7 bases; unmatched junction nucleotides: 3. The CDR3 DNA reads as TGTGCCAGCAGCCAGGGACTAGCTGGCGGGGAGCTGTTTTTT. It specifies CASSQGLAGGELFF.

The sample holds a few counts of this clone. The chain links TRBV18 to TRBJ1-2, with 9 bases lining up with TRBD1. V shed 1 base and J 4 bases; nucleotides not matched to a gene: 16. Germline CDR1 KGHSH, CDR2 LQKENI. This CDR3 region has 19 residues. The CDR3 region has the DNA TGTGCCAGCTCACCACGACCCAGCGAGCGGGACAGGGCTGCCTATGGCTACACCTTC. Amino acids: CASSPRPSERDRAAYGYTF.

The chain uses TRBV6-2 or TRBV6-3 and TRBJ2-7, with a possible D match to TRBD1 (6 bases). Trimming pared 4 bases from V and 8 bases from J, leaving 12 bases between. CDR3 length equals 12 residues. Germline V gene sequence: CDR1 MNHEY, CDR2 SVGEGT. The CDR3, as DNA: TGTGCCAGCAGTTTCAGACAGGCCCAGCAGTACTTC. Protein: CASSFRQAQQYF.

The CDR3 DNA follows: TGTGCCAGTGCCCCTACGGGACTAGCCCAGCATTTT. Protein sequence: CASAPTGLAQHF. The chain employs TRBV19 and TRBJ1-5; TRBD1 is a possible D gene (5 bases). Germline V lookup: CDR1 LNHDA, CDR2 SQIVND (reference sequence). This CDR3 spans 12 amino acids. Deletions cut 8 bases from V and 11 bases from J, with 16 bases between.

This clone occurred a few times. The V and J genes are TRBV10-3 and TRBJ1-3; 9 bases fit TRBD1. The length of the CDR3 is 15 residues. V was pared by 4 bases and J by 3 bases, with 4 bases of the junction left unmatched. Germline CDR1 reads ENHRY; CDR2 reads SYGVKD. CDR3 DNA sequence: TGTGCCATCAGTGGCGGGACAGGGTATGGAAACACCATATATTTT. Its protein is CAISGGTGYGNTIYF.

The J gene is TRBJ2-7, the V gene TRBV5-1, with 8 bases that match TRBD1. Germline CDR1 and CDR2: SGHRS and YFSETQ. The CDR3 has 13 residues. V shed 0 bases and J 7 bases; nucleotides not matched to a gene: 3. In DNA form, the CDR3 reads TGCGCCAGCAGCTTGGGTGACAGGGGTGAGCAGTACTTC. Its translation: CASSLGDRGEQYF.

The table lists this clone with a few counts. The chain joins TRBV4-2 to TRBJ1-3; D ambiguous. This CDR3 is built from 13 residues. V was shortened by 1 base and J by 4 bases, with 5 bases between the two germline ends. In germline, CDR1 is LGHNA, CDR2 YNFKEQ. Here the CDR3 reads CASSQASGNTIYF. In DNA, the CDR3 is TGTGCCAGCAGCCAAGCGTCCGGAAACACCATATATTTT.